This T cell receptor beta chain was recorded in a study of CD8+CD57+ T cells in acquired aplastic anemia. Study-wide findings and caveats: For CD8+ Simpson's diversity, patients and controls showed no significant difference.

Profiling of TCR beta VDJ combinations and CDR3 sequences used genomic DNA as template. TCRdb re-called the reads through MiXCR, storing one row per CDR3 protein. Among 200,000 or so distinct CDR3 sequences listed, around 49% were seen once. This clonotype was recorded many times. The antigen remains unidentified. It was patients with CD8+CD57+ cell expansion by flow cytometry who were chosen for sequencing. Trimming took off 1 base at V and 1 base at J, with 8 bases between the two ends. The CDR3 sequence is 14 residues long. Germline V lookup: CDR1 SGHRS, CDR2 YFSETQ. The rearrangement uses TRBV5-1 and TRBJ1-1; D might be TRBD1 (5 bases). This receptor was taken from a human donor with aplastic anemia. Specimen: sorted CD4+, CD8+, or CD8+CD57+ T cells (not recorded which) from PBMCs. CDR3 loop: CASSLSTGNTEAFF. In DNA form, the CDR3 reads TGCGCCAGCAGCTTGAGTACAGGGAACACTGAAGCTTTCTTT.